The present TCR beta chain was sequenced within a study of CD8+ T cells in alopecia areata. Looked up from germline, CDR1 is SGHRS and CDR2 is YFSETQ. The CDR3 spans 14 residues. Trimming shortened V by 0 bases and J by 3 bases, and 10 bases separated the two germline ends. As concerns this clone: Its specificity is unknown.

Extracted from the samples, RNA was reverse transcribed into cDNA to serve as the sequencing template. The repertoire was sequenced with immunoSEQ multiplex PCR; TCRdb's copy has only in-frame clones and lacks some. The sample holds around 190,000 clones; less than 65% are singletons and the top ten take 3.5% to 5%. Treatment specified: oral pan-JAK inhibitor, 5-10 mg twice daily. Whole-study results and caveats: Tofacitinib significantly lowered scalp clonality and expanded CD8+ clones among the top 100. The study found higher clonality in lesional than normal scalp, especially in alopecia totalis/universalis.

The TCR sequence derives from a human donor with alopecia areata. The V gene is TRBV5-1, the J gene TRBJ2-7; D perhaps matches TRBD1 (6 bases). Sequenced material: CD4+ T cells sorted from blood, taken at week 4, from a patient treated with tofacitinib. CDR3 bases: TGCGCCAGCAGCTTGGGACAGGTGGGCTACGAGCAGTACTTC. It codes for CASSLGQVGYEQYF.